This is a list of T cell receptor beta chains from one sample in a study of blood T cells in healthy people across ages. TCRdb used MiXCR to reprocess the 5' RACE reads, holding one entry per CDR3 protein. The sample yields 800,000 or so distinct CDR3 sequences, around a quarter seen once. This sample was shared with a second study, whose subject was T cells of mothers and their children.

The sample was blood. These receptors originate from a boy between 5 and 17 years old in good health. The CDR3 runs from the conserved cysteine through the conserved F or W. Fields, in order: V gene, D gene, J gene, clone size, CDR3 protein, CDR3 DNA. A D gene is named only where the DNA matches it firmly. Where a row states a size, it is once, few, many or the class of an expanded clone; other rows omit it.

TRBV6-1	.	TRBJ2-1	.	CASSEFGGSSYNEQFF	TGTGCCAGCAGTGAATTCGGGGGAAGCTCCTACAATGAGCAGTTCTTC
TRBV29-1	.	TRBJ2-1	.	CSVATGINEQFF	TGCAGCGTTGCGACGGGGATCAATGAGCAGTTCTTC
TRBV5-1	.	TRBJ2-3	.	CASSLGLDWRTDTQYF	TGCGCCAGCAGCTTGGGCCTTGACTGGAGAACAGATACGCAGTATTTT
TRBV20-1	TRBD2	TRBJ2-7	.	CSATWTSGGFGEQYF	TGCAGTGCTACATGGACTAGCGGGGGGTTTGGCGAGCAGTACTTC
TRBV12-3/TRBV12-4	.	TRBJ1-4	.	CASSSLGGLGLGGKLFF	TGTGCCAGCAGTTCCCTCGGCGGACTCGGGCTGGGTGGAAAACTGTTTTTT
TRBV4-3	TRBD1	TRBJ1-4	.	CASSQRDRENEKLFF	TGCGCCAGCAGCCAACGGGACAGGGAGAATGAAAAACTGTTTTTT
TRBV29-1	.	TRBJ1-3	.	CSVCNQGGNTIYF	TGCAGCGTCTGCAACCAGGGTGGAAACACCATATATTTT
TRBV7-9	.	TRBJ2-5	.	CASSTRAGGETQYF	TGTGCCAGCAGCACCCGAGCCGGCGGAGAGACCCAGTACTTC
TRBV7-9	.	TRBJ1-2	.	CASSPITGGGYTF	TGTGCCAGCAGCCCGATCACAGGCGGTGGCTACACCTTC
TRBV15	.	TRBJ1-2	.	CATSSGLGGYTF	TGTGCCACCAGCAGCGGACTCGGTGGCTACACCTTC
TRBV4-3	.	TRBJ2-5	few	CASSQDWGEETQYF	TGCGCCAGCAGCCAAGATTGGGGCGAAGAGACCCAGTACTTC
TRBV27	.	TRBJ2-7	.	CASSSFTGLLEQYF	TGTGCCAGCAGTTCATTCACAGGCCTCCTCGAGCAGTACTTC
TRBV11-2	TRBD1	TRBJ2-7	.	CASSFSFGDRGAYEQYF	TGTGCCAGCAGCTTTAGTTTTGGGGACAGGGGCGCCTACGAGCAGTACTTC
TRBV4-2	.	TRBJ2-5	.	CASSQEWAEETQYF	TGTGCCAGCAGCCAAGAGTGGGCAGAGGAGACCCAGTACTTC
TRBV7-2	TRBD1	TRBJ2-1	.	CASSSTGTGYNEQFF	TGTGCCAGCAGCTCAACCGGGACAGGCTACAATGAGCAGTTCTTC
TRBV4-3	.	TRBJ2-2	.	CASSQDLGLGLFF	TGCGCCAGCAGCCAAGATTTGGGGTTGGGGCTGTTTTTT
TRBV7-9	.	TRBJ2-3	.	CASSLSGQTTDTQYF	TGTGCCAGCAGCTTATCCGGGCAGACAACAGATACGCAGTATTTT
TRBV20-1	TRBD1	TRBJ2-4	few	CSATIPGQGNIQYF	TGCAGTGCTACTATCCCGGGACAGGGGAACATTCAGTACTTC
TRBV12-3/TRBV12-4	.	TRBJ2-1	.	CASTDVNEQFF	TGTGCCAGCACCGATGTCAATGAGCAGTTCTTC
TRBV6-5	TRBD2	TRBJ2-1	.	CASSYFMPGTSGNRDSNEQFF	TGTGCCAGCAGTTACTTTATGCCCGGGACTAGCGGGAATCGAGATTCCAATGAGCAGTTCTTC